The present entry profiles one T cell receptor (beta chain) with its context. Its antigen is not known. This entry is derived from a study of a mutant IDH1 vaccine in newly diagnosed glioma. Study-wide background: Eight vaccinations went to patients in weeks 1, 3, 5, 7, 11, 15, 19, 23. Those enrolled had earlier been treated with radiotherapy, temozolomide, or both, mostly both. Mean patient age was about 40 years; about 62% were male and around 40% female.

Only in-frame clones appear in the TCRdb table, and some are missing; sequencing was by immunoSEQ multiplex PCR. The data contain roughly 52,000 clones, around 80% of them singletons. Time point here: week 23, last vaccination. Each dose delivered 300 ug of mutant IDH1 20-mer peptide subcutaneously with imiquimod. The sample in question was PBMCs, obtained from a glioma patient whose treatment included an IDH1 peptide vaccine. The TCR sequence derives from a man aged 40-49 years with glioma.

CDR3 in amino acids: CASSMQGSLTGELFF. CDR3 in DNA: TGTGCCAGTAGTATGCAGGGGTCCCTAACCGGGGAGCTGTTTTTT. The J gene is TRBJ2-2, the V gene TRBV19, with a weak D call TRBD1 (6 bases). V was pared by 3 bases and J by 5 bases, with 13 bases between. The length of the CDR3 is 15 residues. CDR1 is LNHDA, CDR2 SQIVND, per germline (reference sequence).